This T cell receptor (beta chain) appears in the sequencing data of a study of T cell responses to AZD1222 COVID-19 vaccine. Study context: Some second doses came at about 4 weeks and others at about 12 weeks; these were pooled. Broader study findings: As reported, nearly half of all spike-specific TCRs target variant regions that are unmutated. Receipt of two AZD1222 doses was followed by a rise in Spike-specific TCR breadth and depth. No day 14 peak samples; only post-peak repertoires were characterized.

Assay used: immunoSEQ multiplex PCR; TCRdb lists only in-frame clones, some missing. The table has some 120,000 clones, about 88% seen once. In the case of this clone: Its antigen is still unknown. Since a much larger clone is just one base distant, this may be a read error. Other nucleotide sequences from this sample produce the same CDR3.

CDR3 size: 14 residues. The germline V and J ends were trimmed by 1 base and 9 bases, with 10 bases remaining between them. Germline values: CDR1 SEHNR, CDR2 FQNEAQ (reference sequence). The source material was peripheral blood, sampled on day 0 of AZD1222 vaccination. This clonotype was sampled from an adult in good health. This chain joins TRBV7-9 and TRBJ1-6; D may be TRBD1 (5 bases). The CDR3 nucleotides read TGTGCCAGCAGCTTAGGGACGGGGGGTTCACCCCTCCACTTT. Translation: CASSLGTGGSPLHF.